This T cell receptor (beta chain) was profiled in a study of T cell repertoires in cytomegalovirus infection. Study as a whole: CMV infection and matching HLA type were both indicated by public TCR beta signatures.

About this clonotype itself: Its antigen is unknown.

One entry per CDR3 protein, called by TCRdb with MiXCR from the reads. In the table there are around 710,000 distinct CDR3 sequences, 29% of which are singletons. The length of the CDR3 is 16 residues. Germline trimming cut 5 bases from V and 4 bases from J; bases unmatched to any gene: 11. The V gene's germline CDR1 is LNHNV and CDR2 YYDKDF (reference sequence). The source is a human donor in good health (CMV status not recorded). Some clones in this sample may be carry-over from other donors' samples. The chain employs TRBV15 and TRBJ2-1, with 7 bases fitting TRBD1. The sequences come from cultured CD8+ T cells from PBMCs, collected from culture after CMV antigen stimulation. The CDR3 DNA reads as TGTGCCACCAGCGGACCCCAAGGGACAGCGTACAATGAGCAGTTCTTC. Translated: CATSGPQGTAYNEQFF.